This T cell receptor beta chain was identified during a study of Graves' ophthalmopathy and Graves' hyperthyroidism. Points from the study as a whole: Blood also contained most of the expanded thyroid clonotypes above 0.001 frequency.

J gave up 4 bases and V 5 bases, and 8 bases lay outside the gene matches. From germline, CDR1 is SNHLY and CDR2 FYNNEI. This CDR3 has 15 residues. PBMCs stemmed from over 8.5 ml of fresh peripheral blood. RNA served as the template for amplifying TCR beta CDR3 regions. Following a first-round RT-PCR that used HTBI primers, a second-round multiplex PCR was carried out. TCRdb ran MiXCR on the multiplex PCR reads and lists one entry per CDR3 protein. The sample includes around 670,000 distinct CDR3 sequences, roughly 41% of them seen just once. At least ten counts were recorded for this clonotype. Antigen: not known.

The V call is TRBV2, the J call TRBJ2-5; 9 bases match TRBD2. The TCR comes from an adult man with Graves' ophthalmopathy. The sequenced sample was peripheral blood. This chain's CDR3 is CASSPRLAGAETQYF. CDR3 nucleotides: TGTGCCAGCAGTCCACGTTTAGCGGGAGCAGAGACCCAGTACTTC.